A selection of T cell receptor beta chains follows, all from one sample in a study of blood T cell repertoires in COVID-19. Only in-frame clones appear in the TCRdb table, and some are missing; sequencing was by immunoSEQ multiplex PCR. The sample shows around 60,000 clones, roughly 79% of them seen only once. Material: peripheral blood. The source is a woman older than 75 with active or convalescent COVID-19. The CDR3 runs from the conserved cysteine through the conserved F or W. Each record gives: clone size, V gene, J gene, D gene, CDR3 DNA, CDR3 protein. The D gene is left open where the match is weak. Expanded clones are given a class, and other clones once, few, many or no size at all.

NA	TRBV29-1	TRBJ2-2	NA	TGCAGCGTTGGTCTAAGGAGGGCAGGGAACACCGGGGAGCTGTTTTTT	CSVGLRRAGNTGELFF
NA	TRBV7-9	TRBJ2-7	TRBD1	TGTGCCAGCAGCCGAGACAGGGGGCTCTTGGGCGAGCAGTACTTC	CASSRDRGLLGEQYF
NA	TRBV5-6	TRBJ1-1	NA	TGTGCCAGCAGCAAGGAGGCACTGAACACTGAAGCTTTCTTT	CASSKEALNTEAFF
NA	TRBV2	TRBJ1-5	TRBD1	TGTGCCAGCAGTTGGGGGACAGGGAATCAGCCCCAGCATTTT	CASSWGTGNQPQHF
NA	TRBV11-2	TRBJ2-3	TRBD2	TGTGCCAGCAGCTTAGGTGCTAGCGGGGCGGGTGTGGGTACGCAGTATTTT	CASSLGASGAGVGTQYF
NA	TRBV12-3/TRBV12-4	TRBJ1-2	TRBD1	TGTGCCAGCTCTCCGGGACAGGCCTATGGCTACACCTTC	CASSPGQAYGYTF
NA	TRBV3-1/TRBV3-2	TRBJ1-3	NA	TGTGCCAGCAGCTCAACAGTCTCTGGAAACACCATATATTTT	CASSSTVSGNTIYF
NA	TRBV6-5	TRBJ1-6	NA	TGTGCCAGCAGTTGGGAGGGGGGTTATAATTCACCCCTCCACTTT	CASSWEGGYNSPLHF
few	TRBV28	TRBJ2-1	NA	TGTGCCAGCAGCATCCAGGGGTATGAGCAGTTCTTC	CASSIQGYEQFF
few	TRBV19	TRBJ1-2	TRBD1	TGTGCCAGTAGTGAACAGGGGGAGACTAACTATGGCTACACCTTC	CASSEQGETNYGYTF
NA	TRBV7-6	TRBJ2-2	TRBD1	TGTGCCAGCAGCCCGGGGACAGGGACGAACACCGGGGAGCTGTTTTTT	CASSPGTGTNTGELFF
NA	TRBV7-9	TRBJ1-2	TRBD1	TGTGCCAGCAGCTTCGGACAGGGAGGGTATGGCTACACCTTC	CASSFGQGGYGYTF
NA	TRBV19	TRBJ1-2	NA	TGTGCCAGTATAGGGACATTCTATGGCTACACCTTC	CASIGTFYGYTF
NA	TRBV6-5	TRBJ1-6	NA	TGTGCCAGCACCAACGGGGGTTCACCCCTCCACTTT	CASTNGGSPLHF
NA	TRBV10-3	TRBJ2-7	TRBD2	TGTGCCATCAGCCCCGGGACTAGAGTAGGCGAGCAGTACTTC	CAISPGTRVGEQYF
NA	TRBV27	TRBJ1-1	TRBD1	TGTGCCAGACCGGGACAGGGGGCGTCAGTTCGAACTGAAGCTTTCTTT	CARPGQGASVRTEAFF
NA	TRBV2	TRBJ1-1	TRBD1	TGTGCCAGCAGGGACAGGGGCGACACTGAAGCTTTCTTT	CASRDRGDTEAFF
NA	TRBV10-1	TRBJ2-2	NA	TGCGCCAGCCGAACTTACAGGGACACCGGGGAGCTGTTTTTT	CASRTYRDTGELFF
NA	TRBV5-6	TRBJ2-7	TRBD1	TGTGCCAGCAGCCCGGGACAGGGGTCCTACGAGCAGTACTTC	CASSPGQGSYEQYF
NA	TRBV2	TRBJ2-7	TRBD1	TGTGCCAGCGCCCCGGGACAGGGCTACGAGCAGTACTTC	CASAPGQGYEQYF
NA	TRBV18	TRBJ2-3	TRBD1	TGTGCCAGCTCACCAGGGACAGGGATTCTAGTTACGCAGTATTTT	CASSPGTGILVTQYF
NA	TRBV19	TRBJ2-2	NA	TGTGCCAGTAGTACCGGGTTCACCGGGGAGCTGTTTTTT	CASSTGFTGELFF
NA	TRBV7-9	TRBJ2-5	TRBD2	TGTGCCAGCAGCTTGAGAGCGGGGACTCAAGAGACCCAGTACTTC	CASSLRAGTQETQYF
NA	TRBV29-1	TRBJ1-5	NA	TGCAGCGTTGTGGCAGACTCAGGCAATCAGCCCCAGCATTTT	CSVVADSGNQPQHF
NA	TRBV9	TRBJ2-3	TRBD2	TGTGCCAGCAGCGTAGGAGCGGGGGGTAATACAGATACGCAGTATTTT	CASSVGAGGNTDTQYF
NA	TRBV6-5	TRBJ1-1	NA	TGTGCCAGCAGTTACTCCCAATACATGAACACTGAAGCTTTCTTT	CASSYSQYMNTEAFF
NA	TRBV4-3	TRBJ1-1	NA	TGCGCCAGCAGCCAAGAGTGGAGTCCCTTAAAGAACACTGAAGCTTTCTTT	CASSQEWSPLKNTEAFF
NA	TRBV15	TRBJ1-1	NA	TGTGCCACCAGCAGAGATAAGACGCGGGCTTTCTTT	CATSRDKTRAFF
once	TRBV10-1	TRBJ1-5	NA	TGCGCCACCGGGGATGGCAATCAGCCCCAGCATTTT	CATGDGNQPQHF
NA	TRBV5-1	TRBJ1-5	TRBD1	TGCGCCAGCAGCCCGGGGACAGGTACCGATAGCAATCAGCCCCAGCATTTT	CASSPGTGTDSNQPQHF
NA	TRBV5-6	TRBJ1-1	NA	TGTGCCAGCAGCGAAGGGGAGAACACTGAAGCTTTCTTT	CASSEGENTEAFF
NA	TRBV10-3	TRBJ2-5	TRBD1	TGTGCCATCAAGATCGGACAGGGGGCAGAGACCCAGTACTTC	CAIKIGQGAETQYF
NA	TRBV2	TRBJ2-7	TRBD1	TGTGCCAGCAGCACTCGACTTAGACAGGGGTCCTACGAGCAGTACTTC	CASSTRLRQGSYEQYF
NA	TRBV27	TRBJ1-3	TRBD1	TGTGCCAGCAGAGACACAGGGGATCTTACTGGAAACACCATATATTTT	CASRDTGDLTGNTIYF
NA	TRBV10-2	TRBJ1-1	NA	TGCGCCAGCGGATGGGCCCCTGGGACTGAAGCTTTCTTT	CASGWAPGTEAFF
NA	TRBV7-3	TRBJ2-1	NA	TGTGCCAGCAGCAGATTCGTTCCAGGGTTGTCTGAGCAGTTCTTC	CASSRFVPGLSEQFF
NA	TRBV12-3/TRBV12-4	TRBJ1-2	NA	TGTGCCAGCACCCGGGAGCTATTCTATGGCTACACCTTC	CASTRELFYGYTF
NA	TRBV2	TRBJ1-5	TRBD1	TGTGCCAGCAGCCTTCAGGGGGCTCTCAATCAGCCCCAGCATTTT	CASSLQGALNQPQHF
NA	TRBV5-5	TRBJ1-1	TRBD1	TGTGCCAGCATCGTGACAGGGGCGGGAACTGAAGCTTTCTTT	CASIVTGAGTEAFF
NA	TRBV10-2	TRBJ2-5	NA	TGCGCCAGCAGTGAGTCTCAGCGGGAAGAGACCCAGTACTTC	CASSESQREETQYF
NA	TRBV6-2/TRBV6-3	TRBJ1-1	NA	TGTGCCAGCAGCGAAGTAATAGCGATGGGTTATGAAGCTTTCTTT	CASSEVIAMGYEAFF
NA	TRBV14	TRBJ2-1	TRBD2	TGTGCCAGCAGCGTCCTGGGCGGGGGTTCAAATGAGCAGTTCTTC	CASSVLGGGSNEQFF
NA	TRBV9	TRBJ1-4	NA	TGTGCCAGCAGCGTTCTAAGCATGGATGAAAAACTGTTTTTT	CASSVLSMDEKLFF
NA	TRBV18	TRBJ2-5	TRBD2	TGTGCCAGCTCACCAGCAGCGGGGGGGCGAGAGACCCAGTACTTC	CASSPAAGGRETQYF
NA	TRBV27	TRBJ2-3	NA	TGTGCCAGCAGTTTCTTAGGGGGGGGCACAGATACGCAGTATTTT	CASSFLGGGTDTQYF
NA	TRBV9	TRBJ1-5	TRBD1	TGTGCCAGCAGCAGCACAGGGGGGAACAATCAGCCCCAGCATTTT	CASSSTGGNNQPQHF
NA	TRBV12-3/TRBV12-4	TRBJ2-5	NA	TGTGCCAGCAACCGGGGGGCCGAAGAGACCCAGTACTTC	CASNRGAEETQYF
once	TRBV5-4	TRBJ2-7	TRBD2	TGTGCCAGCAGCCCAAGCGGGGCATCCTACGAGCAGTACTTC	CASSPSGASYEQYF
NA	TRBV6-6	TRBJ1-5	TRBD1	TGTGCCAGCGGAACAGGGGGGACCGGGCCCCAGCATTTT	CASGTGGTGPQHF
NA	TRBV6-4	TRBJ2-1	TRBD2	TGTGCCAGCGCCTCCGCGGGGGGCCCCCATGAGCAGTTCTTC	CASASAGGPHEQFF
NA	TRBV7-2	TRBJ2-1	TRBD1	TGTGCCAGCAGCCTAGGACAGGGGGCCTACAATGAGCAGTTCTTC	CASSLGQGAYNEQFF
NA	TRBV7-8	TRBJ2-2	TRBD1	TGTGCCAGCAGCTCGACAGGGGGGTACACCGGGGAGCTGTTTTTT	CASSSTGGYTGELFF
NA	TRBV3-1/TRBV3-2	TRBJ1-2	TRBD1	TGTGCCAGCAGCCTAGGACAGGGGAACTATGGCTACACCTTC	CASSLGQGNYGYTF
NA	TRBV6-2/TRBV6-3	TRBJ2-7	TRBD1	TGTGCCAGCAGTTACCGTCCTGAGCAGGGGGCGTACGAGCAGTACTTC	CASSYRPEQGAYEQYF
NA	TRBV7-9	TRBJ1-3	NA	TGTGCCAGCAGCCCAAGAGGTCAGGGGCTCTCTGGAAACACCATATATTTT	CASSPRGQGLSGNTIYF
NA	TRBV3-1/TRBV3-2	TRBJ2-3	TRBD2	TGTGCCAGCAGCCTGTTGCAGCGGGGGGGCCCAGATACGCAGTATTTT	CASSLLQRGGPDTQYF